Reported below is one TCR beta chain. The sample comes from a study of blood T cell repertoires in COVID-19. About the study: COVID-19 samples from acute and convalescent phases originated in the United States, Italy and Spain.

In the original analysis: Amplification of reference gene primers provided the estimated nucleated cell counts. The method was immunoSEQ multiplex PCR; TCRdb's version includes in-frame clones alone and lacks a portion of them. The DNA was the basis for D and trimming; V, J and clone size are from that table. The sample includes over 120,000 clones, around 90% of them seen just once. Trimming removed 6 bases from V and 0 bases from J, with 7 bases in between. Germline-derived CDR1 and CDR2 are MDHEN and SYDVKM. The CDR3 is 13 residues long. What was sequenced was peripheral blood. The rearrangement uses TRBV28 and TRBJ2-3; no clear D. The sequence was obtained from a woman aged 45-65 years with acute or convalescent COVID-19. The CDR3 DNA reads TGTGCCAGCAGGCCGGGTAGCACAGATACGCAGTATTTT. The encoded protein is CASRPGSTDTQYF.